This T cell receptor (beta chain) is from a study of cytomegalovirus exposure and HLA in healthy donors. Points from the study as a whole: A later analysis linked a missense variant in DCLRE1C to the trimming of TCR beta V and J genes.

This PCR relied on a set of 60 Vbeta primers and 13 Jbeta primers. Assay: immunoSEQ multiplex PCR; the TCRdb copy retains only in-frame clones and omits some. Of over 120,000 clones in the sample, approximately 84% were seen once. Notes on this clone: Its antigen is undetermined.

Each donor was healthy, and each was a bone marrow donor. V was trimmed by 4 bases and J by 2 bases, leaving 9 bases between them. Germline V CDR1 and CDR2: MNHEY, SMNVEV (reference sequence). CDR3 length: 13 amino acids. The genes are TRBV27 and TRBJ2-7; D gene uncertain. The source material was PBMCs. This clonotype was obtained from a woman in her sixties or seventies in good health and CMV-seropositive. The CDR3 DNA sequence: TGTGCCAGCAGTTCAGAGGCCACCTACGAGCAGTACTTC. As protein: CASSSEATYEQYF.